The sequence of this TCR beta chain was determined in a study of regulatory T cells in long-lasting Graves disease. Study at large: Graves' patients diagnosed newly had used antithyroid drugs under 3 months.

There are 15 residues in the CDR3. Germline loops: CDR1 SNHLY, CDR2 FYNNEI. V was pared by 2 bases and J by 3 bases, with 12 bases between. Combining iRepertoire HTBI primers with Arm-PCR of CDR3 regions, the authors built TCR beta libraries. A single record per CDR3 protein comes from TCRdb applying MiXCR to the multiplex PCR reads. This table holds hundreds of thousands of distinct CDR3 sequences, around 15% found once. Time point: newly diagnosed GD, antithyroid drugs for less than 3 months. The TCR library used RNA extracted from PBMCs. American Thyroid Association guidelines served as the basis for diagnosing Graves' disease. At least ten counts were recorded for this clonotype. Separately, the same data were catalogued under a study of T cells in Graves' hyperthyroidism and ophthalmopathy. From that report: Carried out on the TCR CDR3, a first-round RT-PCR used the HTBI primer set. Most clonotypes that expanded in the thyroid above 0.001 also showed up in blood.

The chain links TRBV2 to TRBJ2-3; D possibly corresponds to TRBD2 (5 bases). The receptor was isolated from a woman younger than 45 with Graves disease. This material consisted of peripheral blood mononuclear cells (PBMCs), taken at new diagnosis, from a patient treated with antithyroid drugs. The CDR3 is CASSESGELTDTQYF. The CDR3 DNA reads TGTGCCAGCAGTGAAAGTGGGGAGCTGACAGATACGCAGTATTTT. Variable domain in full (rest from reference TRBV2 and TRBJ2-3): EPEVTQTPSHQVTQMGQEVILRCVPISNHLYFYWYRQILGQKVEFLVSFYNNEISEKSEIFDDQFSVERPDGSNFTLKIRSTKLEDSAMYFCASSESGELTDTQYFGPGTRLTVL.